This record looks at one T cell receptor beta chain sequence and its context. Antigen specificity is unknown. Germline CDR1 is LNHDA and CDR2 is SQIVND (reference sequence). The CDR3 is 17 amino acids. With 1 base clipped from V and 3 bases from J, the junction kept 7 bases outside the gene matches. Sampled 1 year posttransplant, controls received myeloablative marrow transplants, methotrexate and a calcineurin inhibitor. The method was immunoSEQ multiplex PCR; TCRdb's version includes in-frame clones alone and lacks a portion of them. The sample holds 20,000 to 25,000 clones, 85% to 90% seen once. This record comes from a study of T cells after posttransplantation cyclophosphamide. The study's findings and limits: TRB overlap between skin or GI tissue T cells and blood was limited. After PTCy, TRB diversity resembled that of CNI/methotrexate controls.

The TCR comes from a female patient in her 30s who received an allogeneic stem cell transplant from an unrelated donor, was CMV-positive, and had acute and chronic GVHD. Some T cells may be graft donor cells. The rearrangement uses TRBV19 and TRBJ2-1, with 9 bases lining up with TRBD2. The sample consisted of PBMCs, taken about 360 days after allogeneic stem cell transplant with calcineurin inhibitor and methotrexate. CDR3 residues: CASSIASTSGFYNEQFF. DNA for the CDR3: TGTGCCAGTAGTATAGCTTCGACTAGCGGATTCTACAATGAGCAGTTCTTC.